This TCR beta chain was captured by sequencing in a study of neurological immune-mediated disorders. 5'RACE with 10-nucleotide random UMIs produced the cDNA. TCRdb redid the calling of the 5' RACE reads with MiXCR, one entry per CDR3 protein. The profile covers under 60,000 distinct CDR3 sequences, with about 26% appearing a single time and approximately 23% taken by the ten largest. This clonotype was counted many times. Germline values: CDR1 SNHLY, CDR2 FYNNEI. The germline V and J ends were trimmed by 3 bases and 9 bases, with 9 bases remaining between them. There are 12 residues in the CDR3. The receptor was derived from a woman in her 70s in good health. The gene calls are TRBV2 and TRBJ2-1; the D is unclear. What was sequenced was PBMCs. The CDR3 spells CASSDSYGEQFF. The CDR3 region has the DNA TGTGCCAGCAGTGACTCGTATGGTGAGCAGTTCTTC. Filled out from reference TRBV2 and TRBJ2-1, the complete variable domain reads EPEVTQTPSHQVTQMGQEVILRCVPISNHLYFYWYRQILGQKVEFLVSFYNNEISEKSEIFDDQFSVERPDGSNFTLKIRSTKLEDSAMYFCASSDSYGEQFFGPGTRLTVL.